The 21 T cell receptor beta chains reported below all come from one sample, sequenced in a study of identical twins. TCRdb passed the 5' RACE reads through MiXCR, listing each CDR3 protein once. The sample yields roughly 750,000 distinct CDR3 sequences, over 20% seen once. These data are also associated with another study on T cells expressing NK-cell markers.

The source material was PBMCs. These receptors originate from a young woman in good health.

The J gene is TRBJ1-2, the V gene TRBV20-1; the D gene is possibly TRBD1 (5 bases). The CDR3 extends over 12 amino acids. Trimming shortened V by 5 bases and J by 2 bases, and 9 bases separated the two germline ends. Germline CDR1 and CDR2: DFQATT and SNEGSKA (reference sequence). The CDR3, as DNA: TGCAGTGCTGGGGCCGTAAACTATGGCTACACCTTC. This gives the protein CSAGAVNYGYTF.

This chain connects TRBV9 to TRBJ2-1; 7 bases fit TRBD2. Germline V gene data show CDR1 as SGDLS and CDR2 as YYNGEE. After removal of 0 bases from V and 9 bases from J, the junction contained 9 bases not matched to a gene. CDR3 length: 15 amino acids. The CDR3 sequence is CASSVGGLGGTEQFF. For the CDR3, the DNA is TGTGCCAGCAGCGTAGGTGGATTGGGGGGGACTGAGCAGTTCTTC.

The chain links TRBV5-8 to TRBJ2-3, with 9 bases matching TRBD2. Trimming cost V 2 bases and J 0 bases; bases outside gene matches: 4. Germline CDR1 SGHTS, CDR2 YDEGEE. The length of the CDR3 is 16 residues. The chain's CDR3 is CASSFPSGKSTDTQYF. DNA for the CDR3: TGTGCCAGCAGCTTCCCTAGCGGGAAAAGCACAGATACGCAGTATTTT.

The J gene is TRBJ2-1, the V gene TRBV6-1; D is uncertain. The germline CDR1 and CDR2 sequences are MNHNS and SASEGT. The CDR3 extends over 13 amino acids. V lost 7 bases, J lost 7 bases, and 14 bases lay in between. The CDR3 region has the DNA TGTGCCAGCACCGGCCCCGTGCGGAATGAGCAGTTCTTC. Translating it yields CASTGPVRNEQFF.

This clonotype was seen repeatedly, ten times or more. This rearrangement joins TRBV29-1 to TRBJ2-2, with D perhaps TRBD2 (6 bases). The CDR3 sequence is 14 residues long. The germline gives CDR1 SQVTM, CDR2 ANQGSEA. The germline V and J ends were trimmed by 6 bases and 2 bases, with 13 bases remaining between them. The CDR3 loop reads CSVSRGTNTGELFF. In DNA form, the CDR3 reads TGCAGCGTCTCCCGGGGGACCAACACCGGGGAGCTGTTTTTT.

The gene calls are TRBV7-6 and TRBJ2-7; maybe TRBD1 (6 bases). Looked up from germline, CDR1 is SGHVS and CDR2 is FNYEAQ. CDR3 length: 12 residues. Trimming pared 5 bases from V and 9 bases from J, leaving 14 bases between. The DNA for the CDR3 is TGTGCCAGCAGCCCAGGGGATTGGGGGCAGTACTTC. Amino acids: CASSPGDWGQYF.

The J gene is TRBJ2-3, the V gene TRBV6-5, with D perhaps matching TRBD1 (6 bases). The CDR3 length is 14 residues. Trimming shortened V by 10 bases and J by 5 bases, and 19 bases separated the two germline ends. The germline gives CDR1 MNHEY, CDR2 SVGAGI. The CDR3 sequence: CATRSTGSGDTQYF. DNA for the CDR3: TGTGCCACCCGTTCGACAGGCTCGGGAGATACGCAGTATTTT.

This clonotype was counted ten times or more. The rearrangement joins TRBV10-3 to TRBJ2-5; possibly TRBD2 for D (5 bases). CDR1 is ENHRY, CDR2 SYGVKD, per germline. This CDR3 region has 13 residues. V was trimmed by 6 bases and J by 0 bases, leaving 8 bases between them. The CDR3 coding sequence is TGTGCCATCAGCCCGGGATACCAAGAGACCCAGTACTTC. Protein: CAISPGYQETQYF.

This rearrangement joins TRBV7-9 to TRBJ2-1, with TRBD1 matching over 9 bases. In germline, CDR1 is SEHNR, CDR2 FQNEAQ (reference sequence). The CDR3 covers 15 residues. Trimming at V came to 5 bases and at J to 5 bases, leaving 7 bases not matched to a gene. This CDR3 is CASSVGTGIHNEQFF. Written as DNA, the CDR3 is TGTGCCAGCAGCGTTGGGACAGGGATTCACAATGAGCAGTTCTTC.

Here the CDR3 reads CAITDRERTEAFF. The CDR3 region has the DNA TGTGCCATCACGGACAGGGAGCGCACTGAAGCTTTCTTT. This rearrangement joins TRBV10-3 to TRBJ1-1; TRBD1 matches at 8 bases. After removal of 7 bases from V and 4 bases from J, the junction contained 5 bases not matched to a gene. The germline V gene has CDR1 ENHRY and CDR2 SYGVKD. This CDR3 region has 13 residues.

This chain uses TRBV4-1 with TRBJ2-1; TRBD1 agrees at 7 bases. The V gene's germline CDR1 is MGHRA and CDR2 YSYEKL. After removal of 3 bases from V and 6 bases from J, the junction contained 2 bases not matched to a gene. CDR3 size: 13 residues. CDR3 loop: CASSQNRGNEQFF. In DNA, the CDR3 is TGCGCCAGCAGCCAGAACAGGGGCAATGAGCAGTTCTTC.

The CDR3 DNA reads as TGCGCCAGCAGTCCGACATGGGGAGAGACCCAGTACTTC. It translates to CASSPTWGETQYF. The J gene is TRBJ2-5, the V gene TRBV5-1; D is undetermined. The V and J ends lost 5 bases and 4 bases respectively, with 12 bases between them. Germline loops: CDR1 SGHRS, CDR2 YFSETQ. CDR3 length: 13 amino acids.

The rearrangement uses TRBV3-1 and TRBJ2-7; 13 positions agree with TRBD2. CDR1 is LGHDT and CDR2 is YNNKEL in the germline V gene (reference sequence). The CDR3 totals 17 residues. V shed 4 bases and J 1 base; nucleotides not matched to a gene: 7. The DNA for the CDR3 is TGTGCCAGCAGCCCCCGGACTAGCGGGAGAGGGTCCTACGAGCAGTACTTC. It codes for CASSPRTSGRGSYEQYF.

The chain carries TRBV11-2 and TRBJ2-5, with no clear D. The V end was cut by 2 bases, the J end by 5 bases, with 21 bases between. The CDR3 covers 17 residues. Germline V gives CDR1 SGHAT, CDR2 FQNNGV. The DNA for the CDR3 is TGTGCCAGCAGCTTATCGTTGCAGGCTTTAAGGATGGAGACCCAGTACTTC. Translated, it gives CASSLSLQALRMETQYF.

CDR3 loop: CASSPIAGGFKTQYF. The CDR3 nucleotides are TGTGCCAGCAGCCCAATAGCGGGGGGCTTTAAGACCCAGTACTTC. The chain recombines TRBV6-1 with TRBJ2-5; 10 positions match TRBD2. Losses at the gene ends were 6 bases for V and 6 bases for J; bases not matched to a gene: 10. The CDR3 consists of 15 residues. CDR1 and CDR2 from the germline V gene are MNHNS and SASEGT.

This clonotype was detected a few times. CDR3 in amino acids: CSGRGGGETQYF. The CDR3 DNA reads TGCAGTGGGCGGGGGGGCGGAGAGACCCAGTACTTC. V is TRBV20-1 and J is TRBJ2-5, with TRBD2 identical over 9 bases. The germline V gene has CDR1 DFQATT and CDR2 SNEGSKA (reference sequence). V was pared by 7 bases and J by 4 bases, with 4 bases of the junction left unmatched. The CDR3 is made up of 12 amino acids.

The chain links TRBV7-9 to TRBJ1-1; D uncertain. V lost 7 bases, J lost 4 bases, and 13 bases lay in between. The germline CDR1 and CDR2 sequences are SEHNR and FQNEAQ (reference sequence). This CDR3 has 13 amino acids. The CDR3 loop reads CASITLSGTEAFF. The CDR3 coding sequence is TGTGCCAGCATCACCCTTTCGGGCACTGAAGCTTTCTTT.

The V gene is TRBV25-1, the J gene TRBJ2-7; 10 bases line up with TRBD1. Losses at the gene ends were 3 bases for V and 3 bases for J; bases not matched to a gene: 5. The CDR3 runs to 15 residues. Germline loops: CDR1 MGHDK, CDR2 SYGVNS. Here the CDR3 DNA reads TGTGCCAGCAGTGACCCCGGGACAGGGGTCTACGAGCAGTACTTC. Translation: CASSDPGTGVYEQYF.

This clonotype was counted ten times or more. The chain carries TRBV7-9 and TRBJ2-1; D is unclear. The CDR3 has 17 amino acids. Trimming left V 4 bases short and J 10 bases short, with 26 bases between. Per the germline V gene, CDR1 is SEHNR and CDR2 is FQNEAQ (reference sequence). In nucleotides, the CDR3 is TGTGCCAGCAGCTCAACACGGGCCGCTTCCCGCCCAATCGAGCAGTTCTTC. The encoded protein is CASSSTRAASRPIEQFF.

This chain joins TRBV7-9 and TRBJ1-4; a possible D gene is TRBD1 (6 bases). V was cut by 4 bases and J by 8 bases, with 14 bases left in between. CDR1 and CDR2 (germline): SEHNR, FQNEAQ (reference sequence). The CDR3 runs to 14 residues. For the CDR3, the DNA is TGTGCCAGCAGCTCCCCCAGGGGTGTCGAAAAACTGTTTTTT. Amino acids: CASSSPRGVEKLFF.

This chain links TRBV7-2 with TRBJ2-7; possible D gene TRBD1, 5 bases. The CDR3 runs to 14 residues. Per germline, CDR1 SGHTA and CDR2 FQGNSA. V was shortened by 5 bases and J by 0 bases, with 11 bases between the two germline ends. CDR3 coding DNA: TGTGCCAGCAGCCCCCAGACAGTCTCCTACGAGCAGTACTTC. Translation: CASSPQTVSYEQYF.